This T cell receptor (beta chain) was sequenced during a study of shared clonotypes between healthy human individuals. Study-wide context: There were three CD4 naive, three CD4 memory, two CD8 naive and one CD8 memory plates per donor. Whole-study results and caveats: Between a handful of donors, naive CD4 clonotypes were shared at a level of about 5%. Rarefaction showed that sequencing of sorted subsets was incomplete (despite large depth).

In regard to this clone: Its target is unknown.

This CDR3 is 16 amino acids long. V dropped 1 base and J dropped 2; count of bases not matched to a gene: 3. Germline CDR1 reads MGHRA; CDR2 reads YSYEKL. Authors' methods: ImmunoSEQ gave junction-only sequences without quality scores, so filtering differed. Measured with immunoSEQ multiplex PCR; TCRdb has only the in-frame clones, and not every one. The DNA gave D and trimming, while V, J and clone size come from that table. Of some 700,000 clones detected, about 90% appear once; the ten largest clones hold 34%. Sequences were obtained from memory CD8+ T cells from PBMCs. Subset meaning: CD45RO+ cells pooled with CCR7-negative TemRA cells. This sequence originates from a man aged 18-30 years in good health. Some clones in this sample may be carry-over from other donors' samples. This chain links TRBV4-1 with TRBJ2-3; 10 bases are a match to TRBD2. CDR3 bases: TGCGCCAGCAGCCAAGTAGCGGGAGGTGACACAGATACGCAGTATTTT. Translation gives CASSQVAGGDTDTQYF.